Each of the 3 T cell receptor beta chains below was sequenced from the same sample in a study of memory CD4+ T cells and cytomegalovirus serostatus. The table came from immunoSEQ multiplex PCR; TCRdb's copy has only in-frame clones and leaves some out. Among some 66,000 clones listed, about 76% were seen once. The sort gate was single viable CD3+CD4+CD8-CD45RO+ cells for memory CD4+ T cells. The sample taken for sequencing was memory CD4+ T cells from blood. All receptors come from an adult in good health and CMV-seropositive.

The rearrangement joins TRBV18 to TRBJ1-5, with TRBD1 as a possible D gene (6 bases). The germline V gene has CDR1 KGHSH and CDR2 LQKENI. The CDR3 runs to 17 residues. The V end was cut by 5 bases, the J end by 2 bases, with 19 bases between. DNA of the CDR3: TGTGCCAGCTCATCCCAACCACAGGGAGGGGGCAATCAGCCCCAGCATTTT. Its protein product is CASSSQPQGGGNQPQHF.

The chain is built from TRBV7-8 and TRBJ2-3; D unclear. The CDR3 extends over 12 amino acids. CDR1 and CDR2 (germline): SGHVS, FQNEAQ. V shed 1 base and J shed 6 bases, with 5 bases lying between them. The CDR3 DNA reads TGTGCCAGCAGCTTAGTAGGTGATACGCAGTATTTT. It codes for CASSLVGDTQYF.

A few counts support this clone. This chain uses TRBV5-1 with TRBJ1-2; no clear D. Germline CDR1 is SGHRS and CDR2 is YFSETQ. CDR3 length: 14 amino acids. V was pared by 4 bases and J by 8 bases, with 18 bases between. The CDR3 protein is CASSLESRQGGYTF. In DNA form, the CDR3 reads TGCGCCAGCAGCCTTGAGTCCCGCCAAGGGGGCTACACCTTC.